This T cell receptor (beta chain) was recorded in a study of T cell responses to AZD1222 COVID-19 vaccine. The table came from immunoSEQ multiplex PCR; TCRdb's copy has only in-frame clones and leaves some out. The table shows more than 150,000 clones, with about 87% occurring only once. V lost 2 bases and J lost 6, with 12 bases in between. The CDR3 has 13 residues. Germline CDR1 SGHDT, CDR2 YYEEEE. This receptor was identified in an adult in good health. This specimen consisted of peripheral blood, obtained on day 0 of AZD1222 vaccination. This chain links TRBV5-6 with TRBJ2-7, with a possible D match to TRBD1 (5 bases). The CDR3 region has the DNA TGTGCCAGCAGCTTCCTTGGGGCTCTCGAGCAGTACTTC. It specifies CASSFLGALEQYF.